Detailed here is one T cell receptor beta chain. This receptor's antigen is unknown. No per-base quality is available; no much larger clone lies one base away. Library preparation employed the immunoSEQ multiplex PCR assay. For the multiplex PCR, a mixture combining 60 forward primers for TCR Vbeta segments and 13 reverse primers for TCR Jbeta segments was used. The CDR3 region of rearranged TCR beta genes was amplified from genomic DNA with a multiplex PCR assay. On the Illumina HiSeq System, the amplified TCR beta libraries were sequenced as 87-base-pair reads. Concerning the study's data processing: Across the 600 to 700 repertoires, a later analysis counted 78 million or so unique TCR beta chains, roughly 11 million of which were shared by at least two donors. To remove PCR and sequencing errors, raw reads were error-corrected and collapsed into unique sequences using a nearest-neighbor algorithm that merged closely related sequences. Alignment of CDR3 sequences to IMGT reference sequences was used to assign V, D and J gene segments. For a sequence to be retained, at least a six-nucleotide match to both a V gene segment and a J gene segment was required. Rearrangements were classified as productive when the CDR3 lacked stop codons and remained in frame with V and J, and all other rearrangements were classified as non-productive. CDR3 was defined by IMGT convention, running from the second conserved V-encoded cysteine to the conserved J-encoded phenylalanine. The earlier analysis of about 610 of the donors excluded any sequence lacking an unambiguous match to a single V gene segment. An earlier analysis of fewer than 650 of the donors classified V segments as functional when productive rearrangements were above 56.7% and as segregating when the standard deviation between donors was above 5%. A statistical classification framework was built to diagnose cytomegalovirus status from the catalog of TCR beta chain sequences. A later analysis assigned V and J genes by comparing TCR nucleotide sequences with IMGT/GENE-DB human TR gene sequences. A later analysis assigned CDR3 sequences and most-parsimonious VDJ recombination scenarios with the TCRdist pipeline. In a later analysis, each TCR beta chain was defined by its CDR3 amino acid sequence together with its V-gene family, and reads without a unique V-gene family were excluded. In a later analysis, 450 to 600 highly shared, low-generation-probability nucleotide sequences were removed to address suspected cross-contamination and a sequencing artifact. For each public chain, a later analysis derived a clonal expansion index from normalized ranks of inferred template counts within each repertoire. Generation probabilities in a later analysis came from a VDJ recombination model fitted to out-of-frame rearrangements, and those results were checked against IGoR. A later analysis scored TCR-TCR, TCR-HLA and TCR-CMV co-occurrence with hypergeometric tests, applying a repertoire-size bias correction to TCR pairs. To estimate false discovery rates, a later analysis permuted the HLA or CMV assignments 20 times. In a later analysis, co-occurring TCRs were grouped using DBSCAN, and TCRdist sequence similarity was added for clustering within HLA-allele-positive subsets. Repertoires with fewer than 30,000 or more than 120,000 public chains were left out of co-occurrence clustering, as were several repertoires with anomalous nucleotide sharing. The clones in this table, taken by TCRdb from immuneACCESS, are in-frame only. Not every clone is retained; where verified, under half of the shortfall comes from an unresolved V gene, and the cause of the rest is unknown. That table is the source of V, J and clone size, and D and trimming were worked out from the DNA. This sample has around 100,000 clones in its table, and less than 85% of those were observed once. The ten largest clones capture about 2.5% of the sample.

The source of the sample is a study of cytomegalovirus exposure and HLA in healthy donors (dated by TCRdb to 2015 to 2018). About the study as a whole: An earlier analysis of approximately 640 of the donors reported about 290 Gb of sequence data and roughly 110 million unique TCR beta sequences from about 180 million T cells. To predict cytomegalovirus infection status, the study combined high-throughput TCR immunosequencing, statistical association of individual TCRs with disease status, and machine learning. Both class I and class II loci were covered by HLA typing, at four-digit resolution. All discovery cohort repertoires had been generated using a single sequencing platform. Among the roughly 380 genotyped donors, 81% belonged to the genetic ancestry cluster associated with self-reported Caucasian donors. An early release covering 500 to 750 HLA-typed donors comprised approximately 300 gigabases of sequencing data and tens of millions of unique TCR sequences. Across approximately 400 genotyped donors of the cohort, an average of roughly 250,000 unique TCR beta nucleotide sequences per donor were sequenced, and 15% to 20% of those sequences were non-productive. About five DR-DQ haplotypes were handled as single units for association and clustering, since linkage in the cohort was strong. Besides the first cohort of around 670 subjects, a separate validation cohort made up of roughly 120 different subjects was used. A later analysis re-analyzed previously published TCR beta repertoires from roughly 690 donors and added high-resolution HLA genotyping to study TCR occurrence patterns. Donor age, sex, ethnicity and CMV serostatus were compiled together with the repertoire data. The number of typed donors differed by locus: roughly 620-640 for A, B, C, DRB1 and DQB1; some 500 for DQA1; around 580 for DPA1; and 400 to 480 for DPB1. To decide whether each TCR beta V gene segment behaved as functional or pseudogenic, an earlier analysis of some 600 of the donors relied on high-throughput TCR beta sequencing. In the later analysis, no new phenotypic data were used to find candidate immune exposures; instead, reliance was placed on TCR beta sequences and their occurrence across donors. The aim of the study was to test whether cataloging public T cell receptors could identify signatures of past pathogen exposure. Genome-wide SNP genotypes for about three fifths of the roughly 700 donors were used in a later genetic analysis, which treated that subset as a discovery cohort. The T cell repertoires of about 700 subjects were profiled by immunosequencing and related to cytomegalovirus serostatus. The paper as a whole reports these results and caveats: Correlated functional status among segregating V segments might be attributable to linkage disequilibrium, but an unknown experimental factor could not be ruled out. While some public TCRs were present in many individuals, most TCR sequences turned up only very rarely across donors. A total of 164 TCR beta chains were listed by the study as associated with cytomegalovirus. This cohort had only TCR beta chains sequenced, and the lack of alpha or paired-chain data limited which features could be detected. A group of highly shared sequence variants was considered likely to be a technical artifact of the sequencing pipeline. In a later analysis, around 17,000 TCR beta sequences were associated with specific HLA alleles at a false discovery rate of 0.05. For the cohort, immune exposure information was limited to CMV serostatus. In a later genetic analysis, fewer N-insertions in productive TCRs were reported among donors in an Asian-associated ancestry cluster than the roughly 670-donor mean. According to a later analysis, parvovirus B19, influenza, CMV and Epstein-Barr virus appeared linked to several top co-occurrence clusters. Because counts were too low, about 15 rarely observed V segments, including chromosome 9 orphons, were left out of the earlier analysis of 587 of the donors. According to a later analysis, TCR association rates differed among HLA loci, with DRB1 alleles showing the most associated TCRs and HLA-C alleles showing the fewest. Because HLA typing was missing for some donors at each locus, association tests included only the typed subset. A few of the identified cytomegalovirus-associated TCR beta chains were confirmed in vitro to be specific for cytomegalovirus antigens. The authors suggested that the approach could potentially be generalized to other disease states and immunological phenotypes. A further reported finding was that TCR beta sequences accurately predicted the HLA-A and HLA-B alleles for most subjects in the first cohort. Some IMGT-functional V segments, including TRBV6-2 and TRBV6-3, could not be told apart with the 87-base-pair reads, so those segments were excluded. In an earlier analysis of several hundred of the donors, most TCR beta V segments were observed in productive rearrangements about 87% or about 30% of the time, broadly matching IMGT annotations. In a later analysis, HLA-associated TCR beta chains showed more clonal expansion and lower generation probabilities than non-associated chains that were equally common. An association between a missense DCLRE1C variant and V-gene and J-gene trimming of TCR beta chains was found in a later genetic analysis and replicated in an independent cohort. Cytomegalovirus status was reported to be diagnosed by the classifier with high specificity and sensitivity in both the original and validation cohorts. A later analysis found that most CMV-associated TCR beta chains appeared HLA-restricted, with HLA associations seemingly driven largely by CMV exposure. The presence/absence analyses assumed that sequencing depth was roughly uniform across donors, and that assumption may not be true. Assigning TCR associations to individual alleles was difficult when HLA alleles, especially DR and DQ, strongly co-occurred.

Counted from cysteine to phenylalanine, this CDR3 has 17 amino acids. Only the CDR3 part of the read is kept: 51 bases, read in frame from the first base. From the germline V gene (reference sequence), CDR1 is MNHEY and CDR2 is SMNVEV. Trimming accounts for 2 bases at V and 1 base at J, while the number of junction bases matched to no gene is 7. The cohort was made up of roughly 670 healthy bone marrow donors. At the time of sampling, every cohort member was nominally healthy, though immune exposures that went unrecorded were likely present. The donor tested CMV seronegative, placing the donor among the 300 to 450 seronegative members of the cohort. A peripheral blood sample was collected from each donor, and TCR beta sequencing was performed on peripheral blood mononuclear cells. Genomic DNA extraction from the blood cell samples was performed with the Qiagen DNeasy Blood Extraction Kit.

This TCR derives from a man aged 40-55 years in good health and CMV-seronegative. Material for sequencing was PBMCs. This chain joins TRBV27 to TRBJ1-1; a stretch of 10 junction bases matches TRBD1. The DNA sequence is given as TGTGCCAGCAGTTTAAAGGGACAGGGGCTCGGGAACACTGAAGCTTTCTTT. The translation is CASSLKGQGLGNTEAFF.